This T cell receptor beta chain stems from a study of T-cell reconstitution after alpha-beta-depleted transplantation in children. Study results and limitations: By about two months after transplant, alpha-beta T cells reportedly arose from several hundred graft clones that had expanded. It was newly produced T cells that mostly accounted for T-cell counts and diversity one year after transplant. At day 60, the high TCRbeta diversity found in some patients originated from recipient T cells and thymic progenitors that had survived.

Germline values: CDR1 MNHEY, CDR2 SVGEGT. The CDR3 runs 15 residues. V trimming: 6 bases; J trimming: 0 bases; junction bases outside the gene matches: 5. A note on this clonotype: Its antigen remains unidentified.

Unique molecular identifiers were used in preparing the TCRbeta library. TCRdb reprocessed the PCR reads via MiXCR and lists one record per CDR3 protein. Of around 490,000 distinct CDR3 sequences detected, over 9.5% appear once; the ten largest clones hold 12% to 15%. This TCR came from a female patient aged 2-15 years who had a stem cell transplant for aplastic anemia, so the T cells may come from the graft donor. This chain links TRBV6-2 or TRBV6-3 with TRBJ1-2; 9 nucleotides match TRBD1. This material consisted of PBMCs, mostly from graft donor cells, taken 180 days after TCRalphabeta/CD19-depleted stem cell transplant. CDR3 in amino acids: CASRIQGAANYGYTF. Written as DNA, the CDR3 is TGTGCCAGCAGGATACAGGGGGCAGCTAACTATGGCTACACCTTC.